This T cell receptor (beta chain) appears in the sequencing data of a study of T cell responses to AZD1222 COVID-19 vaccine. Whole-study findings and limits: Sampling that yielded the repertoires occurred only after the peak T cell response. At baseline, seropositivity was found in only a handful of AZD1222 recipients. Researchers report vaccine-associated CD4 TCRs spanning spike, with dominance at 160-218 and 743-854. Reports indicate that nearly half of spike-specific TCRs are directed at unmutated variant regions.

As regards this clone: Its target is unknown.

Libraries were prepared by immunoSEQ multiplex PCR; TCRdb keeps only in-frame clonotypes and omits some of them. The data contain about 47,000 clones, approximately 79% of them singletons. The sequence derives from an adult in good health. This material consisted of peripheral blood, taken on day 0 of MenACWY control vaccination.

As DNA, the CDR3 is TGTGCCAGCAGCTTAACAGATTACTATGGCTACACCTTC. Translation gives CASSLTDYYGYTF. V and J are TRBV7-2 and TRBJ1-2; D not certain. The germline V gene has CDR1 SGHTA and CDR2 FQGNSA. The CDR3 extends over 13 amino acids. Between the trimmed V and J ends, which lost 2 bases and 3 bases, there was a span of 7 bases.